The 27 T cell receptor beta chains in this list originate from one sample, sequenced in a study of HIV-infected patients and healthy controls. TCRdb reanalysed the 5' RACE reads using MiXCR and keeps one entry per CDR3 protein. The sample records some 67,000 distinct CDR3 sequences, approximately 15% being singletons. Sequences were obtained from CD4+ T cells from blood. The receptors come from a human donor in good health.

This chain uses TRBV29-1 with TRBJ1-2; D is undetermined. Trimming left V 7 bases short and J 2 bases short, with 14 bases between. This CDR3 spans 13 amino acids. In germline, CDR1 is SQVTM, CDR2 ANQGSEA. The CDR3 nucleotides are TGCAGCGCAACCGACGGGAACAACTATGGCTACACCTTC. Its protein is CSATDGNNYGYTF. The full variable domain, its missing parts supplied by reference TRBV29-1 and TRBJ1-2, is SAVISQKPSRDICQRGTSLTIQCQVDSQVTMMFWYRQQPGQSLTLIATANQGSEATYESGFVIDKFPISRPNLTFSTLTVSNMSPEDSSIYLCSATDGNNYGYTFGSGTRLTVV.

The chain uses TRBV30 and TRBJ1-1; TRBD1 agrees at 7 bases. This CDR3 comprises 14 residues. The germline V gene encodes CDR1 GTSNPN and CDR2 SVGIG (reference sequence). V shed 4 bases and J 1 base; nucleotides not matched to a gene: 6. This CDR3 is CAWMYGTANTEAFF. CDR3 nucleotide sequence: TGTGCCTGGATGTATGGGACAGCGAACACTGAAGCTTTCTTT.

The chain combines TRBV7-2 with TRBJ2-7, with TRBD2 matching 12 bases. CDR1 and CDR2 (germline): SGHTA, FQGNSA. The CDR3 contains 16 residues. After removal of 0 bases from V and 3 bases from J, the junction contained 3 bases not matched to a gene. CDR3 nucleotides: TGTGCCAGCAGCTTAGCTGCTAGCGGGGGGGTCTACGAGCAGTACTTC. Translated: CASSLAASGGVYEQYF.

The V call is TRBV11-3, the J call TRBJ2-5; 8 bases are a match to TRBD1. CDR1 is SGHNT and CDR2 is YENEEA in the germline V gene. V shed 6 bases, J shed 4 bases, and the junction held 4 bases outside the gene matches. CDR3 length: 13 residues. The CDR3 region has the DNA TGTGCCAGCAGTGGACAGGGTTCAGAGACCCAGTACTTC. Protein sequence: CASSGQGSETQYF.

The chain is built from TRBV19 and TRBJ2-3; weak D call: TRBD2 (5 bases). Germline CDR1 LNHDA, CDR2 SQIVND (reference sequence). V was shortened by 5 bases and J by 4 bases, with 16 bases between the two germline ends. The CDR3 is 15 residues long. For the CDR3, the DNA is TGTGCCAGTAGTCCCAGCGGAATTGTTTCAGATACGCAGTATTTT. This translates into CASSPSGIVSDTQYF.

This clonotype turned up a few times. The V gene is TRBV7-2, the J gene TRBJ1-4, with D unresolved. Trimming took 1 base from V and 5 from J, leaving 8 bases between them. Germline lookup yields CDR1 SGHTA and CDR2 FQGNSA. CDR3 length equals 14 residues. The CDR3 region has the DNA TGTGCCAGCAGCTTAGACCACCAAAATGAAAAACTGTTTTTT. This encodes CASSLDHQNEKLFF. The full variable domain, its missing parts supplied by reference TRBV7-2 and TRBJ1-4, is GAGVSQSPSNKVTEKGKDVELRCDPISGHTALYWYRQSLGQGLEFLIYFQGNSAPDKSGLPSDRFSAERTGGSVSTLTIQRTQQEDSAVYLCASSLDHQNEKLFFGSGTQLSVL.

This clonotype has more than one count but fewer than ten. The chain combines TRBV5-1 with TRBJ2-2, with D possibly being TRBD1 (6 bases). The CDR3 runs to 17 residues. Germline V gene sequence: CDR1 SGHRS, CDR2 YFSETQ. V lost 2 bases and J 2 bases, leaving 16 bases between the germline ends. DNA of the CDR3: TGCGCCAGCAGCTTCGGGGCGCAGGGGAGAAACACCGGGGAGCTGTTTTTT. It encodes CASSFGAQGRNTGELFF.

This clonotype turned up a few times. This chain links TRBV19 with TRBJ1-1; 10 bases are a match to TRBD1. J gave up 5 bases and V 6 bases, and 12 bases lay outside the gene matches. CDR3 length equals 16 residues. Germline CDR1 and CDR2: LNHDA and SQIVND (reference sequence). CDR3 loop: CASSFTPGQGPTEAFF. For the CDR3, the DNA is TGTGCCAGTAGCTTCACCCCGGGACAGGGGCCGACTGAAGCTTTCTTT.

The chain carries TRBV29-1 and TRBJ2-3; no reliable D call. The germline V gene encodes CDR1 SQVTM and CDR2 ANQGSEA. The germline V and J ends were trimmed by 6 bases and 4 bases, with 8 bases remaining between them. The CDR3 has 11 residues. The CDR3 region has the DNA TGCAGCGTAGAGATTGCAGATACGCAGTATTTT. This sequence encodes CSVEIADTQYF.

This clonotype has at least ten counts. This chain joins TRBV24-1 and TRBJ2-1, with TRBD1 as a possible D gene (6 bases). The germline gives CDR1 KGHDR, CDR2 SFDVKD. V was cut by 2 bases and J by 1 base, with 11 bases left in between. The CDR3 length is 16 residues. The CDR3 nucleotides are TGTGCCACCAGTGATTCGTGGACAGTGTCCTACAATGAGCAGTTCTTC. Protein product: CATSDSWTVSYNEQFF.

This rearrangement joins TRBV20-1 to TRBJ1-5; D is uncertain. Germline CDR1 DFQATT, CDR2 SNEGSKA (reference sequence). The CDR3 is 11 amino acids. Trimming stripped 3 bases from V and 7 bases from J, with 7 bases between. In DNA, the CDR3 is TGCAGTGCTAGCCTCGGGCAGCCCCAGCATTTT. Its translation: CSASLGQPQHF.

The V call is TRBV20-1, the J call TRBJ1-1; no firm D call. The CDR3 runs 13 residues. V dropped 3 bases and J dropped 2 bases, with 10 bases sitting between them. The V gene's germline CDR1 is DFQATT and CDR2 SNEGSKA (reference sequence). The CDR3 DNA reads TGCAGTGCTAGTGTGGTGATTAACACTGAAGCTTTCTTT. Its translation is CSASVVINTEAFF.

This clonotype was observed a handful of times. This chain joins TRBV2 and TRBJ1-4; TRBD1 aligns across 10 bases. This CDR3 region has 13 residues. Looked up from germline, CDR1 is SNHLY and CDR2 is FYNNEI. J gave up 11 bases and V 3 bases, and 3 bases lay outside the gene matches. The CDR3 nucleotides are TGTGCCAGCAGTGAGGACAGGGGGACTAAACTGTTTTTT. Protein product: CASSEDRGTKLFF.

This clonotype qualifies as medium-sized (0.01 to 0.1%). The chain combines TRBV12-3 or TRBV12-4 with TRBJ1-2; no reliable D call. This CDR3 contains 12 residues. V was trimmed by 3 bases and J by 2 bases, leaving 4 bases between them. The CDR3 is CASSLGNYGYTF. The CDR3 DNA sequence: TGTGCCAGCAGTTTGGGAAACTATGGCTACACCTTC.

The table lists this clonotype with a few counts. The chain employs TRBV20-1 and TRBJ1-1; D perhaps matches TRBD1 (6 bases). The CDR3 runs 17 residues. V dropped 0 bases and J dropped 3 bases, with 20 bases sitting between them. Germline V gives CDR1 DFQATT, CDR2 SNEGSKA (reference sequence). CDR3 amino acids: CSAREDGRRGQDTEAFF. The CDR3, as DNA: TGCAGTGCTAGAGAAGACGGGCGGCGGGGGCAAGACACTGAAGCTTTCTTT.

This rearrangement joins TRBV14 to TRBJ2-3, with 8 bases fitting TRBD1. CDR1 SGHDN and CDR2 FVKESK come from the germline V gene. The CDR3 has 16 residues. V shed 2 bases and J 0 bases; nucleotides not matched to a gene: 4. CDR3 residues: CASSQTGGTSTDTQYF. DNA of the CDR3: TGTGCCAGCAGCCAAACAGGGGGAACTAGCACAGATACGCAGTATTTT.

This clonotype showed up many times. The J gene is TRBJ2-3, the V gene TRBV6-6; D may be TRBD2 (5 bases). The CDR3 is 14 amino acids. Trimming removed 4 bases at V and 4 bases at J, with 12 bases between. Germline assignment: CDR1 MNHNY and CDR2 SVGAGI (reference sequence). The CDR3 DNA reads TGTGCCAGCAGTTCTACTAGAACCGCAGATACGCAGTATTTT. Residues: CASSSTRTADTQYF.

The J gene is TRBJ2-3, the V gene TRBV4-2; D perhaps matches TRBD2 (5 bases). The CDR3 has 16 amino acids. V dropped 7 bases and J dropped 0 bases, with 17 bases sitting between them. From germline, CDR1 is LGHNA and CDR2 YNFKEQ. The CDR3 reads CASTRGDYRSTDTQYF. The CDR3, as DNA: TGTGCCAGCACCCGAGGTGACTATAGGAGCACAGATACGCAGTATTTT.

The CDR3 is CASSDRGYNTEAFF. DNA of the CDR3: TGTGCCAGCTCAGACAGGGGATATAACACTGAAGCTTTCTTT. This chain uses TRBV18 with TRBJ1-1; 8 bases align to TRBD1. Trimming cost V 5 bases and J 2 bases; bases outside gene matches: 4. Germline CDR1 reads KGHSH; CDR2 reads LQKENI. The CDR3 has 14 residues. Looking up the rest from reference TRBV18 and TRBJ1-1 gives the full variable domain: NAGVMQNPRHLVRRRGQEARLRCSPMKGHSHVYWYRQLPEEGLKFMVYLQKENIIDESGMPKERFSAEFPKEGPSILRIQQVVRGDSAAYFCASSDRGYNTEAFFGQGTRLTVV.

This clonotype was seen more than once but under ten times. The V and J genes are TRBV20-1 and TRBJ2-1; 12 bases line up with TRBD2. The CDR3 runs to 13 residues. J was trimmed by 6 bases and V by 6 bases; bases with no gene match: 3. The germline CDR1 and CDR2 sequences are DFQATT and SNEGSKA (reference sequence). The CDR3 sequence: CSALAGGSNEQFF. DNA of the CDR3: TGCAGTGCGCTAGCGGGGGGGAGCAATGAGCAGTTCTTC.

This clonotype has ten or more counts. This rearrangement joins TRBV7-9 to TRBJ1-1; D call uncertain. Germline values: CDR1 SEHNR, CDR2 FQNEAQ (reference sequence). Trimming took 4 bases from V and 4 from J, leaving 22 bases between them. The CDR3 loop spans 17 amino acids. In DNA form, the CDR3 reads TGTGCCAGCAGCTCCACTCTGACCTTAGCTTCGACCACTGAAGCTTTCTTT. Translating gives CASSSTLTLASTTEAFF. Supplemented by reference TRBV7-9 and TRBJ1-1, the full variable domain reads DTGVSQNPRHKITKRGQNVTFRCDPISEHNRLYWYRQTLGQGPEFLTYFQNEAQLEKSRLLSDRFSAERPKGSFSTLEIQRTEQGDSAMYLCASSSTLTLASTTEAFFGQGTRLTVV.

The CDR3 is CSARRVGTDTQYF. The CDR3, as DNA: TGCAGTGCTAGGAGGGTTGGCACAGATACGCAGTATTTT. The gene calls are TRBV20-1 and TRBJ2-3; tentative D call: TRBD2 (5 bases). Per germline, CDR1 DFQATT and CDR2 SNEGSKA (reference sequence). Trimming pared 3 bases from V and 1 base from J, leaving 8 bases between. This CDR3 is 13 amino acids long.

This clonotype has a handful of counts. The V gene is TRBV18, the J gene TRBJ2-7; a weak D match, TRBD1 (5 bases). Germline V gene data show CDR1 as KGHSH and CDR2 as LQKENI. Trimming cost V 6 bases and J 2 bases, with 20 bases left between them. The CDR3 covers 16 residues. The CDR3 spells CASSLPPGRLPYEQYF. CDR3 DNA: TGTGCCAGCTCCCTCCCCCCAGGGCGACTCCCCTACGAGCAGTACTTC.

The genes are TRBV24-1 and TRBJ2-1, with TRBD2 matching over 7 bases. Germline loops: CDR1 KGHDR, CDR2 SFDVKD. The trim removed 5 bases at V and 4 bases at J, leaving 7 bases unmatched. This CDR3 comprises 15 residues. The DNA for the CDR3 is TGTGCCACCAGTGGTCGGGCGGGAGCATACAATGAGCAGTTCTTC. It specifies CATSGRAGAYNEQFF.

The chain links TRBV6-2 or TRBV6-3 to TRBJ1-2; D not certain. The CDR3 runs 14 residues. CDR1 and CDR2 (germline): MNHEY, SVGEGT. Trimming took off 2 bases at V and 2 bases at J, with 9 bases between the two ends. This chain's CDR3 is CASSYRATNYGYTF. The CDR3 DNA follows: TGTGCCAGCAGTTACCGGGCCACGAACTATGGCTACACCTTC.

The rearrangement links TRBV27 to TRBJ2-5; TRBD2 might be the D (5 bases). CDR1 and CDR2 from the germline V gene are MNHEY and SMNVEV (reference sequence). V lost 5 bases and J 2 bases, leaving 12 bases between the germline ends. CDR3 length equals 14 residues. The CDR3 sequence is CASSHGLLQETQYF. CDR3 nucleotide sequence: TGTGCCAGCAGTCACGGACTGCTGCAAGAGACCCAGTACTTC.

This rearrangement joins TRBV19 to TRBJ2-1; 8 bases fit TRBD2. Per the germline V gene, CDR1 is LNHDA and CDR2 is SQIVND (reference sequence). The CDR3 spans 17 residues. The junction had 15 bases not matched to a gene; V was cut back by 3 bases and J by 8 bases. The CDR3, as DNA: TGTGCCAGTAGTATCCAAGCGGGAGTCCCAAAGTACGATGAGCAGTTCTTC. It yields the protein CASSIQAGVPKYDEQFF. The full variable domain, with the rest looked up from reference TRBV19 and TRBJ2-1, is DGGITQSPKYLFRKEGQNVTLSCEQNLNHDAMYWYRQDPGQGLRLIYYSQIVNDFQKGDIAEGYSVSREKKESFPLTVTSAQKNPTAFYLCASSIQAGVPKYDEQFFGPGTRLTVL.